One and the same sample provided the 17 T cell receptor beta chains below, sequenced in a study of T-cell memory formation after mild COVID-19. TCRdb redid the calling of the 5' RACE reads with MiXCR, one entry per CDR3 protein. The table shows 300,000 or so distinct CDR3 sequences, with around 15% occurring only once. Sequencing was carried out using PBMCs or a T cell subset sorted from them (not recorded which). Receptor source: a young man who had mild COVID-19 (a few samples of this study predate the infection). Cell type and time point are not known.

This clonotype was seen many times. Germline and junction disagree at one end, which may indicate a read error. The CDR3 here is CASSLQGAAETQYF. The CDR3 nucleotides read TGTGCCAGTAGCTTACAGGGGGCCGCGGAGACCCAGTACTTC. This chain links TRBV5-4 with TRBJ2-5; 9 nucleotides match TRBD1. The germline CDR1 and CDR2 sequences are SGHNT and YYREEE (reference sequence). This CDR3 contains 14 residues.

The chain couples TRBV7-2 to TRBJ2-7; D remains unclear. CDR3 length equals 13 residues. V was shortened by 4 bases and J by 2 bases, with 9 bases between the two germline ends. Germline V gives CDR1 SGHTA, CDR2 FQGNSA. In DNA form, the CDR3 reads TGTGCCAGCAGCTCCGGACGGACCTACGAGCAGTACTTC. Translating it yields CASSSGRTYEQYF.

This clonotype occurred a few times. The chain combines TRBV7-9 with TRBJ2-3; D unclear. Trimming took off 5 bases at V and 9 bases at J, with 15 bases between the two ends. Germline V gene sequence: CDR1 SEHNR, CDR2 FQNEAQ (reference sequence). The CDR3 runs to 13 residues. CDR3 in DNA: TGTGCCAGCAGCAACAATGGGCTGGGCACGCAGTATTTT. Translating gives CASSNNGLGTQYF.

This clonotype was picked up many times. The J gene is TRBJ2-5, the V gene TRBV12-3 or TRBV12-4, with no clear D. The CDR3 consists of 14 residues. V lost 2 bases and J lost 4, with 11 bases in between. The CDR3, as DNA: TGTGCCAGCAGTTTATTCGACGGACGAGAGACCCAGTACTTC. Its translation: CASSLFDGRETQYF.

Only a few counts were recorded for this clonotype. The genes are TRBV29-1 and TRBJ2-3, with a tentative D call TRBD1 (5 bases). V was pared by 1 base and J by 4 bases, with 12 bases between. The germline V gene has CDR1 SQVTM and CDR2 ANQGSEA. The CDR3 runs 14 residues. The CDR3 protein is CSVEVAGKADTQYF. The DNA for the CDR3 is TGCAGCGTTGAAGTAGCAGGGAAGGCAGATACGCAGTATTTT.

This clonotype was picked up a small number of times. CDR3 sequence reads: CASSQEWRQGHGANVLTF. As DNA, the CDR3 is TGCGCCAGCAGCCAAGAGTGGAGGCAGGGGCACGGGGCCAACGTCCTGACTTTC. The chain couples TRBV4-3 to TRBJ2-6; D is possibly TRBD1 (6 bases). V lost 0 bases to trimming and J lost 4 bases, with 16 bases between them. This CDR3 region has 18 residues. Germline lookup yields CDR1 LGHNA and CDR2 YSLEER.

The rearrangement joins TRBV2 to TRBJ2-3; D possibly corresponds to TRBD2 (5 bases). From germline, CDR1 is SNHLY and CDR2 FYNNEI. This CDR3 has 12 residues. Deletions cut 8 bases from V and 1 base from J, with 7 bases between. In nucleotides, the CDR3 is TGTGCCAGCCGGGGTGGCACAGATACGCAGTATTTT. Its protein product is CASRGGTDTQYF.

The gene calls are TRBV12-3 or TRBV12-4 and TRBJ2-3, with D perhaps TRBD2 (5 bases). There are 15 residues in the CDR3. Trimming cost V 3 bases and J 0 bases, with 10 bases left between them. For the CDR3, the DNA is TGTGCCAGCAGTTTTACAACTAGTAGCACAGATACGCAGTATTTT. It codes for CASSFTTSSTDTQYF.

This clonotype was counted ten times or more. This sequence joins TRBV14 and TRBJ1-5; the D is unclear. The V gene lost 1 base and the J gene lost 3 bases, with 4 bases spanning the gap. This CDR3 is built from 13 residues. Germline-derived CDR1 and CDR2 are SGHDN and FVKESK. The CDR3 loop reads CASSQGPNQPQHF. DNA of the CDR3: TGTGCCAGCAGCCAAGGCCCCAATCAGCCCCAGCATTTT.

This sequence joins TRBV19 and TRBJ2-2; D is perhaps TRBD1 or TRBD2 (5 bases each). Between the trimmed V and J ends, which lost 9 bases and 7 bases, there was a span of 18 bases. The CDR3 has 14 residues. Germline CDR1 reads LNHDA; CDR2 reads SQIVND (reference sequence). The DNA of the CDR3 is TGTGCCAGCAAGCCCCGGGACGATAGCGGGGAGCTGTTTTTT. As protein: CASKPRDDSGELFF.

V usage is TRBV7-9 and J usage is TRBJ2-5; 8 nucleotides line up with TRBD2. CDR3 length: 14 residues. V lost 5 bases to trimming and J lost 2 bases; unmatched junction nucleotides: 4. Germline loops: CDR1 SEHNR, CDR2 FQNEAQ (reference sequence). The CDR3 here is CASSTVAGQETQYF. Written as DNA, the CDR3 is TGTGCCAGCAGCACGGTAGCGGGGCAAGAGACCCAGTACTTC.

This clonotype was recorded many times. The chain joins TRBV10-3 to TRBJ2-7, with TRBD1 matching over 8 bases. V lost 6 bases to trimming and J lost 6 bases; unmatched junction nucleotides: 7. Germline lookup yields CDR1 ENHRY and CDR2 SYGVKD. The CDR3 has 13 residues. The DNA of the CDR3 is TGTGCCATCAGGACAGACAGGGGAGCCGAGCAGTACGTC. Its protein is CAIRTDRGAEQYV.

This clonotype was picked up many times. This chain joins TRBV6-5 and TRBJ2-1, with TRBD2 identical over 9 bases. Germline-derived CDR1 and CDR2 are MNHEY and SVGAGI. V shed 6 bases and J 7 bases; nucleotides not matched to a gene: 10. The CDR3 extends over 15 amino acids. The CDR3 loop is CASRYRAGGSNEQFF. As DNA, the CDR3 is TGTGCCAGCAGATACAGGGCGGGGGGGTCGAATGAGCAGTTCTTC.

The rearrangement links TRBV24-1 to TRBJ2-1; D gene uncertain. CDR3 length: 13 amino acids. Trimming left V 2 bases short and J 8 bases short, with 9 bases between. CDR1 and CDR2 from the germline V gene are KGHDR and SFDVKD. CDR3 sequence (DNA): TGTGCCACCAGTGATTCCGATCTTTATGAGCAGTTCTTC. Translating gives CATSDSDLYEQFF.

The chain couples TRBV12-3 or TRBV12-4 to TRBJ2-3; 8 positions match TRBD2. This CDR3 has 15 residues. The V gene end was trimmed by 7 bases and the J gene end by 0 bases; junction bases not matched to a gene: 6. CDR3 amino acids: CASTRAGESTDTQYF. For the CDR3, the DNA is TGTGCCAGCACCCGAGCGGGGGAAAGCACAGATACGCAGTATTTT.

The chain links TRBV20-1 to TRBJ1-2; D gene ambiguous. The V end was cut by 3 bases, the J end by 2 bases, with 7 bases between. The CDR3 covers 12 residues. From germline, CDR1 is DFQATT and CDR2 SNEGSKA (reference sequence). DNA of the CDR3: TGCAGTGCTAGTTCGGGGAACTATGGCTACACCTTC. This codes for CSASSGNYGYTF.

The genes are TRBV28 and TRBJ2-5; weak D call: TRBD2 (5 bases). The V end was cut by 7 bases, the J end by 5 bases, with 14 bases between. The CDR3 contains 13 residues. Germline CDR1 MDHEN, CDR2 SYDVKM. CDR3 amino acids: CASTLRRRETQYF. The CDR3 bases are TGTGCCAGCACCCTCCGACGGAGGGAGACCCAGTACTTC.